Listed below are T cell receptor beta chains from one sample, sequenced in a study of blood T cell repertoires in COVID-19. The method was immunoSEQ multiplex PCR; TCRdb's version includes in-frame clones alone and lacks a portion of them. The sample includes more than 250,000 clones, 65% to 90% of them seen just once. The source material was peripheral blood. The receptors were sampled from a man aged 45 to 65 with active or convalescent COVID-19. The CDR3 runs from the conserved cysteine through the conserved F or W. The order of the fields is clone size, V gene, J gene, D gene, CDR3 protein, CDR3 DNA. D genes are given only for firm matches. Expanded clones get a size class; other rows say once, few or many, or leave the size out.

clone_size: many; v_call: TRBV24-1; j_call: TRBJ1-2; d_call: TRBD1; cdr3_aa: CATSDFGTGVRGGYTF; cdr3_nt: TGTGCCACCAGTGATTTTGGGACAGGGGTAAGGGGTGGCTACACCTTC
clone_size: few; v_call: TRBV24-1; j_call: TRBJ2-1; d_call: TRBD2; cdr3_aa: CATRRTGTSNEQFF; cdr3_nt: TGTGCCACCAGACGGACCGGGACTAGCAATGAGCAGTTCTTC
clone_size: .; v_call: TRBV30; j_call: TRBJ2-3; d_call: .; cdr3_aa: CAWSVTPNSPTDTQYF; cdr3_nt: TGTGCCTGGAGTGTTACCCCGAACAGCCCCACAGATACGCAGTATTTT
clone_size: few; v_call: TRBV5-1; j_call: TRBJ2-3; d_call: TRBD1; cdr3_aa: CASSSRDRRTDTQYF; cdr3_nt: TGCGCCAGCAGTTCCCGGGACAGGCGCACAGATACGCAGTATTTT
clone_size: .; v_call: TRBV6-5; j_call: TRBJ2-3; d_call: TRBD2; cdr3_aa: CASRSTSVADTQYF; cdr3_nt: TGTGCCAGCCGTTCGACTAGCGTAGCAGATACGCAGTATTTT
clone_size: .; v_call: TRBV27; j_call: TRBJ1-4; d_call: .; cdr3_aa: CASRQRNEKLFF; cdr3_nt: TGTGCCAGCCGACAGCGTAATGAAAAACTGTTTTTT
clone_size: .; v_call: TRBV6-5; j_call: TRBJ2-6; d_call: .; cdr3_aa: CASNPGNSGANVLTF; cdr3_nt: TGTGCCAGCAATCCCGGGAACTCTGGGGCCAACGTCCTGACTTTC
clone_size: .; v_call: TRBV30; j_call: TRBJ1-5; d_call: .; cdr3_aa: CAWSVGSYNQPQHF; cdr3_nt: TGTGCCTGGAGTGTGGGCAGTTACAATCAGCCCCAGCATTTT
clone_size: .; v_call: TRBV30; j_call: TRBJ1-1; d_call: .; cdr3_aa: CAWSRQLNTEAFF; cdr3_nt: TGTGCCTGGAGTAGACAGTTGAACACTGAAGCTTTCTTT
clone_size: .; v_call: TRBV28; j_call: TRBJ1-1; d_call: .; cdr3_aa: CAIETALNTEAFF; cdr3_nt: TGTGCCATAGAGACAGCGCTGAACACTGAAGCTTTCTTT
clone_size: .; v_call: TRBV2; j_call: TRBJ1-6; d_call: TRBD1; cdr3_aa: CASSPGQFNSPLHF; cdr3_nt: TGTGCCAGCAGTCCGGGACAGTTCAATTCACCCCTCCACTTT
clone_size: once; v_call: TRBV19; j_call: TRBJ2-1; d_call: .; cdr3_aa: CASSMGSDSYNEQFF; cdr3_nt: TGTGCCAGTAGTATGGGCAGTGACTCCTACAATGAGCAGTTCTTC
clone_size: .; v_call: TRBV12-5; j_call: TRBJ2-1; d_call: .; cdr3_aa: CASGLSGGYEQFF; cdr3_nt: TGTGCTAGTGGTTTATCTGGGGGCTATGAGCAGTTCTTC
clone_size: .; v_call: TRBV9; j_call: TRBJ2-3; d_call: .; cdr3_aa: CASSVGALSSTDTQYF; cdr3_nt: TGTGCCAGCAGCGTAGGAGCGTTAAGTAGCACAGATACGCAGTATTTT
clone_size: once; v_call: TRBV15; j_call: TRBJ2-5; d_call: .; cdr3_aa: CATSRDQTGRETQYF; cdr3_nt: TGTGCCACCAGCAGAGATCAAACGGGGAGGGAGACCCAGTACTTC
clone_size: .; v_call: TRBV5-6; j_call: TRBJ1-2; d_call: TRBD1; cdr3_aa: CASRDRVNYGYTF; cdr3_nt: TGTGCCAGCCGGGACAGGGTTAACTATGGCTACACCTTC
clone_size: few; v_call: TRBV4-1; j_call: TRBJ1-2; d_call: .; cdr3_aa: CASSHLTENYGYTF; cdr3_nt: TGCGCCAGCAGCCACCTAACAGAAAACTATGGCTACACCTTC
clone_size: .; v_call: TRBV2; j_call: TRBJ1-5; d_call: .; cdr3_aa: CASSVQFQQPQHF; cdr3_nt: TGTGCCAGCAGTGTTCAGTTTCAGCAGCCCCAGCATTTT
clone_size: .; v_call: TRBV3-1/TRBV3-2; j_call: TRBJ2-5; d_call: TRBD1; cdr3_aa: CASSQGQGRQSGTQYF; cdr3_nt: TGTGCCAGCAGCCAAGGACAGGGGCGCCAGTCGGGGACCCAGTACTTC
clone_size: .; v_call: TRBV10-3; j_call: TRBJ2-1; d_call: TRBD2; cdr3_aa: CAISEPSGSPYNEQFF; cdr3_nt: TGTGCCATCAGTGAGCCTAGCGGGAGTCCCTACAATGAGCAGTTCTTC
clone_size: .; v_call: TRBV5-6; j_call: TRBJ1-2; d_call: .; cdr3_aa: CASRSTGNYGYTF; cdr3_nt: TGTGCCAGCAGATCTACAGGGAACTATGGCTACACCTTC
clone_size: .; v_call: TRBV5-1; j_call: TRBJ2-3; d_call: .; cdr3_aa: CASSLAGSPATQYF; cdr3_nt: TGCGCCAGCAGCTTGGCCGGGAGCCCCGCTACGCAGTATTTT
clone_size: .; v_call: TRBV19; j_call: TRBJ1-1; d_call: .; cdr3_aa: CASSIGGDTEAFF; cdr3_nt: TGTGCCAGTAGTATCGGTGGAGACACTGAAGCTTTCTTT
clone_size: .; v_call: TRBV7-9; j_call: TRBJ2-7; d_call: .; cdr3_aa: CASSLARDSDEQYF; cdr3_nt: TGTGCCAGCAGCTTAGCGCGGGACAGCGACGAGCAGTACTTC
clone_size: .; v_call: TRBV19; j_call: TRBJ2-2; d_call: TRBD1; cdr3_aa: CATRGQGNTGELFF; cdr3_nt: TGTGCCACCCGGGGACAGGGAAACACCGGGGAGCTGTTTTTT
clone_size: once; v_call: TRBV19; j_call: TRBJ2-3; d_call: .; cdr3_aa: CASSDAGKGDTQYF; cdr3_nt: TGTGCCAGTAGTGACGCGGGAAAGGGAGATACGCAGTATTTT
clone_size: .; v_call: TRBV27; j_call: TRBJ2-3; d_call: .; cdr3_aa: CASSLQWPTDTQYF; cdr3_nt: TGTGCCAGCAGTTTGCAATGGCCCACAGATACGCAGTATTTT
clone_size: .; v_call: TRBV2; j_call: TRBJ2-6; d_call: TRBD1; cdr3_aa: CASSVPPGTGGSGANVLTF; cdr3_nt: TGTGCCAGCAGTGTTCCACCCGGGACAGGGGGCTCTGGGGCCAACGTCCTGACTTTC
clone_size: .; v_call: TRBV11-2; j_call: TRBJ2-1; d_call: .; cdr3_aa: CASSLGSEQFF; cdr3_nt: TGTGCCAGCAGCTTAGGGAGTGAGCAGTTCTTC
clone_size: .; v_call: TRBV7-2; j_call: TRBJ2-1; d_call: TRBD2; cdr3_aa: CASSPGTSRSYNEQFF; cdr3_nt: TGTGCCAGCAGCCCCGGGACTAGCCGCTCCTACAATGAGCAGTTCTTC
clone_size: .; v_call: TRBV7-8; j_call: TRBJ1-4; d_call: TRBD1; cdr3_aa: CASSIRGRMGEKLFF; cdr3_nt: TGTGCCAGCAGCATAAGGGGGCGGATGGGTGAAAAACTGTTTTTT
clone_size: .; v_call: TRBV7-2; j_call: TRBJ1-1; d_call: .; cdr3_aa: CASSLAPGLNTEAFF; cdr3_nt: TGTGCCAGCAGCTTAGCACCAGGGTTGAACACTGAAGCTTTCTTT
clone_size: .; v_call: TRBV5-4; j_call: TRBJ2-5; d_call: TRBD2; cdr3_aa: CASSGPSGSRETQYF; cdr3_nt: TGTGCCAGCAGCGGTCCTAGCGGGAGTCGAGAGACCCAGTACTTC
clone_size: .; v_call: TRBV6-5; j_call: TRBJ2-2; d_call: .; cdr3_aa: CASGRARAPGELFF; cdr3_nt: TGTGCCAGCGGACGGGCCAGGGCCCCCGGGGAGCTGTTTTTT
clone_size: .; v_call: TRBV4-3; j_call: TRBJ2-7; d_call: .; cdr3_aa: CASSQDTSYEQYF; cdr3_nt: TGCGCCAGCAGCCAAGACACCAGTTACGAGCAGTACTTC
clone_size: .; v_call: TRBV6-1; j_call: TRBJ2-7; d_call: TRBD2; cdr3_aa: CASSERRRGLSLAGLRGQYF; cdr3_nt: TGTGCCAGCAGTGAAAGGCGGCGGGGGCTGTCACTAGCGGGGCTCCGAGGGCAGTACTTC